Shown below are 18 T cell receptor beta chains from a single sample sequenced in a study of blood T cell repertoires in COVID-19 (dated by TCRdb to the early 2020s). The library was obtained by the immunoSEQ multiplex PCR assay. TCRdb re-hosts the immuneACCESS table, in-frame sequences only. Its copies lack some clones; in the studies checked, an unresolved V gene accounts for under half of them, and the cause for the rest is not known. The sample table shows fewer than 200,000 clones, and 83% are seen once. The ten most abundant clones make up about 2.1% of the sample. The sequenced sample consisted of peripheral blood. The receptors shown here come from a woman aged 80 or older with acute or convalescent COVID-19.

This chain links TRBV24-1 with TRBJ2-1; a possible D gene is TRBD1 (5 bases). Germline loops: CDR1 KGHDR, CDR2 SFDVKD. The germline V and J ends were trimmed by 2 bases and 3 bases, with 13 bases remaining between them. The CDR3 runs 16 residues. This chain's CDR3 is CATSDSRPGFYNEQFF. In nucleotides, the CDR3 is TGTGCCACCAGTGATTCGAGGCCAGGGTTCTACAATGAGCAGTTCTTC.

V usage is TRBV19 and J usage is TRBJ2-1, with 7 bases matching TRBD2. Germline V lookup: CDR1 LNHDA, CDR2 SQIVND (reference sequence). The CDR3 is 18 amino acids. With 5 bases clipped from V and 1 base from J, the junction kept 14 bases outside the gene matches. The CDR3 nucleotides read TGTGCCAGTAGTCCCCTTCAAGGCGGGAGTGTGTCCTACAATGAGCAGTTCTTC. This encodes CASSPLQGGSVSYNEQFF.

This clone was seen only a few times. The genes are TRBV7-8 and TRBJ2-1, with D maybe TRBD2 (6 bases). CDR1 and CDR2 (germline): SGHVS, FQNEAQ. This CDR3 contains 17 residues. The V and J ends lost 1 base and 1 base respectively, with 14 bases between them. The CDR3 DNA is TGTGCCAGCAGCTTAGGCGGCGGGGCTGAGTCCTACAATGAGCAGTTCTTC. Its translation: CASSLGGGAESYNEQFF.

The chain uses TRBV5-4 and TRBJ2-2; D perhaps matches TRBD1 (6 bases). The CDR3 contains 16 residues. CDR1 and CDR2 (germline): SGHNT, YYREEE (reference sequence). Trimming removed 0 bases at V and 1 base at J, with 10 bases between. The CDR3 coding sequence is TGTGCCAGCAGCTTGGCACCAGGGGTGAACACCGGGGAGCTGTTTTTT. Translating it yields CASSLAPGVNTGELFF.

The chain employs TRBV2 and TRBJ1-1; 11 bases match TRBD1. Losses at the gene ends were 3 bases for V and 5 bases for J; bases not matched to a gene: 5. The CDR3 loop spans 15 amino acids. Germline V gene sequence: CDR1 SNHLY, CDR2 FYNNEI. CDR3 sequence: CASSELGQGATEAFF. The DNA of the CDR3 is TGTGCCAGCAGTGAGTTAGGACAGGGGGCGACTGAAGCTTTCTTT.

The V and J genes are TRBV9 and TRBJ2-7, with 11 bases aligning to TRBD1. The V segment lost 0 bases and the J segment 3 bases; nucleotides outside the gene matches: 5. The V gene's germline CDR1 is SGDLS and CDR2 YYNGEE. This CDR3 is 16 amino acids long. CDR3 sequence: CASSVAGQGEIYEQYF. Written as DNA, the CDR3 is TGTGCCAGCAGCGTAGCGGGACAGGGGGAAATCTACGAGCAGTACTTC.

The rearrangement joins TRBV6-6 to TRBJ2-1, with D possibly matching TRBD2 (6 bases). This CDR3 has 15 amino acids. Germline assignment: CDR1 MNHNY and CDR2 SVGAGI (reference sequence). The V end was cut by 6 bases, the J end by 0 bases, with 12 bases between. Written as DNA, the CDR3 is TGTGCCAGCAGGCCCGCGGGACGCTCCTACAATGAGCAGTTCTTC. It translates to CASRPAGRSYNEQFF.

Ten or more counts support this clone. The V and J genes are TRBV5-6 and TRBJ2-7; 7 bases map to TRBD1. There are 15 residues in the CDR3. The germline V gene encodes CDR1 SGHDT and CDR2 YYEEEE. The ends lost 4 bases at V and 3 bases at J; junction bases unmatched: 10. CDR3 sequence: CASSGGQRDIYEQYF. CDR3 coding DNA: TGTGCCAGCAGCGGGGGACAGCGAGATATCTACGAGCAGTACTTC.

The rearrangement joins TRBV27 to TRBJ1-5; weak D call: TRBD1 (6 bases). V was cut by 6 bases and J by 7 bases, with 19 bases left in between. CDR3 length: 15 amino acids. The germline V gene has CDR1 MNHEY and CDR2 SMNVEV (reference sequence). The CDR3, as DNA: TGTGCCAGCAGCCCGTTACGGGGGGCGGGGCAGCCCCAGCATTTT. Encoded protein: CASSPLRGAGQPQHF.

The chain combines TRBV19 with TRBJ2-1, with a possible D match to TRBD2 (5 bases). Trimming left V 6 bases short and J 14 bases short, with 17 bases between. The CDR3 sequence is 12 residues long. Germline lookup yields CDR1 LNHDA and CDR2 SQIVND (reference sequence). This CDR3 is CASSLGGSLKFF. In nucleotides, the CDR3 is TGTGCCAGTAGCCTAGGAGGTAGTCTGAAGTTCTTC.

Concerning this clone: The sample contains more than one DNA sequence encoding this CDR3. The CDR3: CASSGSSYNEQFF. The CDR3 DNA is TGTGCCAGCAGTGGCAGCTCCTACAATGAGCAGTTCTTC. The chain employs TRBV27 and TRBJ2-1, with D unclear. V was clipped by 5 bases and J by 0 bases, with 5 bases between them. Germline CDR1 reads MNHEY; CDR2 reads SMNVEV (reference sequence). This CDR3 has 13 residues.

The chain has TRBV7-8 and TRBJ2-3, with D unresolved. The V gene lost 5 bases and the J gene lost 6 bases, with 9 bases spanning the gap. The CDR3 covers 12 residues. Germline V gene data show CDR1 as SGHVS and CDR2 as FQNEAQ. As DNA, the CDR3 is TGTGCCAGCAGCCAATCCGCGGATACGCAGTATTTT. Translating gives CASSQSADTQYF.

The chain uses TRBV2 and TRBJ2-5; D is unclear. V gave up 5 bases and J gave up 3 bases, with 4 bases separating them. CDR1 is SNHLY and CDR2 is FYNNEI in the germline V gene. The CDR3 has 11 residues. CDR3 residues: CASSLKETQYF. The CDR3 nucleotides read TGTGCCAGCAGTCTAAAAGAGACCCAGTACTTC.

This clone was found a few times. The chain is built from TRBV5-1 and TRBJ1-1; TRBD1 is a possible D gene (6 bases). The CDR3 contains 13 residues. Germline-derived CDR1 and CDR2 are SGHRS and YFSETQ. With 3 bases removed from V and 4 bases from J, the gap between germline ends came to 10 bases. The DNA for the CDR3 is TGCGCCAGCAGCTCCAGGGGCGTCACTGAAGCTTTCTTT. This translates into CASSSRGVTEAFF.

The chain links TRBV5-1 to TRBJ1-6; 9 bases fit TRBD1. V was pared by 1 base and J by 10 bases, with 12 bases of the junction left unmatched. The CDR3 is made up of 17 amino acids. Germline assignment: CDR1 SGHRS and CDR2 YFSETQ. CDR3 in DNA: TGCGCCAGCAGCTTGTCCCCATCGGGACAGGGTGGGTCACCCCTCCACTTT. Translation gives CASSLSPSGQGGSPLHF. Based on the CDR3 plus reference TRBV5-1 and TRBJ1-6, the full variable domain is KAGVTQTPRYLIKTRGQQVTLSCSPISGHRSVSWYQQTPGQGLQFLFEYFSETQRNKGNFPGRFSGRQFSNSRSEMNVSTLELGDSALYLCASSLSPSGQGGSPLHFGNGTRLTVT.

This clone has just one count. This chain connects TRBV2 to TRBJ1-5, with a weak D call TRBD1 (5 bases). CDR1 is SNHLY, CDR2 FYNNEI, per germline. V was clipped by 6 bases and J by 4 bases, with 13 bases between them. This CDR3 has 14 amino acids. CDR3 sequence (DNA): TGTGCCAGCAGGAGAGACAGTCAGAATCAGCCCCAGCATTTT. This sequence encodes CASRRDSQNQPQHF.

The CDR3 sequence is CAWSAGGHFYGYTF. The CDR3 DNA reads TGTGCCTGGAGCGCAGGGGGCCACTTCTATGGCTACACCTTC. J is TRBJ1-2 and V is TRBV30, with 8 positions matching TRBD1. CDR1 and CDR2 (germline): GTSNPN, SVGIG (reference sequence). The CDR3 sequence is 14 residues long. V trimming: 3 bases; J trimming: 4 bases; junction bases outside the gene matches: 7.

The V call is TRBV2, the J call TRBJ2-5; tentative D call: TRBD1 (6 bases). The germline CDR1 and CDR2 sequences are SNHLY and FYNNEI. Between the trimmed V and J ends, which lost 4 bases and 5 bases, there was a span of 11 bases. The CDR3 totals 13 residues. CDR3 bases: TGTGCCAGCAGTGGCGTGGGGGCCGAGACCCAGTACTTC. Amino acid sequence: CASSGVGAETQYF.